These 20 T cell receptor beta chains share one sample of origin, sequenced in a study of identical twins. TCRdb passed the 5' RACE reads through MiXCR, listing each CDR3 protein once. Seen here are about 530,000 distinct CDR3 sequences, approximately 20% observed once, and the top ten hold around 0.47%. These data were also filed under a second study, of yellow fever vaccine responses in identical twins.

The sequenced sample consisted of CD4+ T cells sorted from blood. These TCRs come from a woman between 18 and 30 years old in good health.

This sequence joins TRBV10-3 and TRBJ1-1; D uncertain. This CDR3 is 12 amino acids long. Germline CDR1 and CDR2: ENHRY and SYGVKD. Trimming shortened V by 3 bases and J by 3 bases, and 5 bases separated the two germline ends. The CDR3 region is CAISEHDTEAFF. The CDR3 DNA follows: TGTGCCATCAGTGAACACGACACTGAAGCTTTCTTT.

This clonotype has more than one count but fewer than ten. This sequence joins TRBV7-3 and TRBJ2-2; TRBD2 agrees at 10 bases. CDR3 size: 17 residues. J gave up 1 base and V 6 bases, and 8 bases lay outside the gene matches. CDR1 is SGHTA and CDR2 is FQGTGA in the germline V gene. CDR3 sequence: CASRDGSSGRNTGELFF. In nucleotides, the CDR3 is TGTGCCAGCAGGGACGGCTCTAGCGGGAGGAACACCGGGGAGCTGTTTTTT.

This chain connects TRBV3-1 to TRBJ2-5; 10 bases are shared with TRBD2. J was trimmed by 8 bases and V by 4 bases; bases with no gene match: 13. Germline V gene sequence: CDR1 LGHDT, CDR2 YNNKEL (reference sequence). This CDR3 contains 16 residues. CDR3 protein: CASSPSGRDPRDTQYF. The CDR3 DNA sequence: TGTGCCAGCAGCCCGAGCGGGAGGGACCCAAGAGATACCCAGTACTTC.

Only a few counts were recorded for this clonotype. The CDR3 DNA reads as TGTGCCACCAGCAGAGACCCGGGGACAGCCGACTATGGGCAGTTCTTC. Translated: CATSRDPGTADYGQFF. The chain is built from TRBV15 and TRBJ2-1; 7 bases are a match to TRBD1. This CDR3 is 16 amino acids long. V shed 0 bases, J shed 12 bases, and the junction held 14 bases outside the gene matches. Per germline, CDR1 LNHNV and CDR2 YYDKDF (reference sequence).

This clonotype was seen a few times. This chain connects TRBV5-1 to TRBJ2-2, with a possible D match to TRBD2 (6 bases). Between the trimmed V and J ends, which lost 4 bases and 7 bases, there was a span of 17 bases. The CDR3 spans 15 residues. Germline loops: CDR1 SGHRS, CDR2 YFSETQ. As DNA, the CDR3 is TGCGCCAGCAGCCGGAGCGGAGGGGAGAGCGGGGAGCTGTTTTTT. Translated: CASSRSGGESGELFF.

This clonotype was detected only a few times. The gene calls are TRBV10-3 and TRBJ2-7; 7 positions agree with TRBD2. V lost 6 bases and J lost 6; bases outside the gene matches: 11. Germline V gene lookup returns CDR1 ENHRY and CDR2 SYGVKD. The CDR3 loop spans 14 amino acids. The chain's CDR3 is CAISPIGTNREQYF. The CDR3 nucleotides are TGTGCCATCAGCCCGATTGGGACTAACCGCGAGCAGTACTTC.

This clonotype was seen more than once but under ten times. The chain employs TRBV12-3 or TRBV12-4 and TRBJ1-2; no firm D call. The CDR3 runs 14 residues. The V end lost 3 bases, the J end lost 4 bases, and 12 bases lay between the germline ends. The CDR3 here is CASSFVDLGYGYTF. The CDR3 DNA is TGTGCCAGCAGTTTTGTCGACTTGGGCTATGGCTACACCTTC.

CDR3 nucleotide sequence: TGTGCCAGCATCGGTGCGGGGGGAACCGGGGAGCTGTTTTTT. It codes for CASIGAGGTGELFF. This chain links TRBV6-2 or TRBV6-3 with TRBJ2-2, with 8 bases identical to TRBD2. J lost 5 bases, V lost 7 bases, and 6 bases had no gene match. Germline values: CDR1 MNHEY, CDR2 SVGEGT. This CDR3 is built from 14 residues.

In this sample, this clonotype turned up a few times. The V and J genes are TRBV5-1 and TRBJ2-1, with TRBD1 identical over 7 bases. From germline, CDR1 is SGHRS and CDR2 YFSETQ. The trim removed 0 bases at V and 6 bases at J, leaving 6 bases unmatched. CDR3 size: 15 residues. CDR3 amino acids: CASSLGRGIGNEQFF. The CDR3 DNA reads TGCGCCAGCAGCTTGGGCAGGGGGATAGGCAATGAGCAGTTCTTC. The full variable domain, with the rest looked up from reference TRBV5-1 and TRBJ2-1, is KAGVTQTPRYLIKTRGQQVTLSCSPISGHRSVSWYQQTPGQGLQFLFEYFSETQRNKGNFPGRFSGRQFSNSRSEMNVSTLELGDSALYLCASSLGRGIGNEQFFGPGTRLTVL.

CDR3 bases: TGTGCCACCAGTGACACCCGTGACACCGGGGAGCTGTTTTTT. Amino acids: CATSDTRDTGELFF. This rearrangement joins TRBV24-1 to TRBJ2-2; D is undetermined. The germline CDR1 and CDR2 sequences are KGHDR and SFDVKD. V was cut by 4 bases and J by 3 bases, with 8 bases left in between. The CDR3 consists of 14 residues.

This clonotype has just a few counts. The CDR3 nucleotides read TGCAGCGTTGGAATCTCTGGGGCCAACGTCCTGACTTTC. Translating gives CSVGISGANVLTF. The chain joins TRBV29-1 to TRBJ2-6; D unclear. CDR1 and CDR2 from the germline V gene are SQVTM and ANQGSEA. V gave up 4 bases and J gave up 0 bases, with 4 bases separating them. The CDR3 is made up of 13 amino acids. Based on the CDR3 plus reference TRBV29-1 and TRBJ2-6, the full variable domain is SAVISQKPSRDICQRGTSLTIQCQVDSQVTMMFWYRQQPGQSLTLIATANQGSEATYESGFVIDKFPISRPNLTFSTLTVSNMSPEDSSIYLCSVGISGANVLTFGAGSRLTVL.

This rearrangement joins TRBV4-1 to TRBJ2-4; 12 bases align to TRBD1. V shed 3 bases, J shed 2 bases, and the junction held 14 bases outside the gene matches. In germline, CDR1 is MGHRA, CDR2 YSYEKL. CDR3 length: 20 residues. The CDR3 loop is CASSHTGTGGKGLTKNIQYF. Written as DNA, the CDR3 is TGCGCCAGCAGCCACACCGGGACAGGGGGCAAGGGGCTAACCAAAAACATTCAGTACTTC.

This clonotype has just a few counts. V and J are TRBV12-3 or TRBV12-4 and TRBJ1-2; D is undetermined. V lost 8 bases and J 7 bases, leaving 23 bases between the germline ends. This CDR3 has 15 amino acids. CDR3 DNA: TGTGCCAGCCGGCATCTGCTGCTTGCCCTCCCTGGCTACACCTTC. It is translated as CASRHLLLALPGYTF.

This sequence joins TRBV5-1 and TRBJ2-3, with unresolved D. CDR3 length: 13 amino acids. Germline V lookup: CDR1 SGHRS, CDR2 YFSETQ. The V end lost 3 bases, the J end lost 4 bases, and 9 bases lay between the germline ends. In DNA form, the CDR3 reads TGCGCCAGCAGCTCCCGTCAGTCAGATACGCAGTATTTT. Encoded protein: CASSSRQSDTQYF. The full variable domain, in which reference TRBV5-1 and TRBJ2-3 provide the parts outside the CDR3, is KAGVTQTPRYLIKTRGQQVTLSCSPISGHRSVSWYQQTPGQGLQFLFEYFSETQRNKGNFPGRFSGRQFSNSRSEMNVSTLELGDSALYLCASSSRQSDTQYFGPGTRLTVL.

The CDR3 sequence: CASSAEGARNEQFF. DNA for the CDR3: TGTGCCAGCAGTGCCGAGGGGGCGCGTAATGAGCAGTTCTTC. The rearrangement uses TRBV6-4 and TRBJ2-1, with 7 bases matching TRBD1. CDR3 length: 14 amino acids. Germline V CDR1 and CDR2: MRHNA, SNTAGT. With V trimmed by 4 bases and J by 7 bases, 7 bases remained unmatched.

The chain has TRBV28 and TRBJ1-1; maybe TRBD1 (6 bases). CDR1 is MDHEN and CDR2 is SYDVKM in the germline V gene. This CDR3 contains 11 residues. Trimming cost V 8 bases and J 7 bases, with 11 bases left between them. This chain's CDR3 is CASRTVLEAFF. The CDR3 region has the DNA TGTGCCAGCCGGACAGTACTTGAAGCTTTCTTT.

The CDR3 is CSARIQGAATEAFF. CDR3 coding DNA: TGCAGTGCTAGAATCCAGGGGGCAGCCACTGAAGCTTTCTTT. The J gene is TRBJ1-1, the V gene TRBV20-1; 8 nucleotides line up with TRBD1. CDR1 is DFQATT and CDR2 is SNEGSKA in the germline V gene (reference sequence). The CDR3 has 14 amino acids. The V segment lost 2 bases and the J segment 4 bases; nucleotides outside the gene matches: 6.

The CDR3 loop reads CASSRANVGQGLFNEQFF. The CDR3, as DNA: TGTGCCAGCTCACGAGCAAACGTCGGACAGGGTTTGTTCAATGAGCAGTTCTTC. This sequence joins TRBV18 and TRBJ2-1; 8 positions agree with TRBD1. J gave up 6 bases and V 4 bases, and 17 bases lay outside the gene matches. Germline V gene data show CDR1 as KGHSH and CDR2 as LQKENI. The CDR3 runs to 18 residues.

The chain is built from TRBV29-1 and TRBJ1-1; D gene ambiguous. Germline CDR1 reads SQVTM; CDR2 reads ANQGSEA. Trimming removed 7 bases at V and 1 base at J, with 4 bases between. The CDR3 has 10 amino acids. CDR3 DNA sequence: TGCAGCGGGACGAACACTGAAGCTTTCTTT. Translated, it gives CSGTNTEAFF.

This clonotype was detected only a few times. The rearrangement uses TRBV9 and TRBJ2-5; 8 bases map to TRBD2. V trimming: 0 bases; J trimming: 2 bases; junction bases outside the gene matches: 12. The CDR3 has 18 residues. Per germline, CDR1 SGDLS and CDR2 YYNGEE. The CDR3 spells CASSVEGGRSSSQETQYF. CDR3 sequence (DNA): TGTGCCAGCAGCGTAGAAGGCGGGAGGTCAAGTTCGCAAGAGACCCAGTACTTC.